Following are 26 T cell receptor beta chains from one sample sequenced in a study of T cell responses to AZD1222 COVID-19 vaccine. The assay was immunoSEQ multiplex PCR, and TCRdb's table has in-frame clones only and misses some. Of some 170,000 clones in the sample, more than 80% are singletons; the top ten hold 2.6%. This material consisted of peripheral blood, taken on day 0 of AZD1222 vaccination. The receptors originated from an adult in good health.

This clone has a handful of counts. The chain links TRBV28 to TRBJ2-1; D remains unclear. This CDR3 is built from 15 residues. The V end lost 5 bases, the J end lost 0 bases, and 11 bases lay between the germline ends. The germline CDR1 and CDR2 sequences are MDHEN and SYDVKM. The chain's CDR3 is CASSPSVGSYNEQFF. In DNA, the CDR3 is TGTGCCAGCAGTCCCTCGGTTGGCTCCTACAATGAGCAGTTCTTC.

The chain is built from TRBV3-1 (or the pseudogene TRBV3-2) and TRBJ2-3, with TRBD2 matching 8 bases. Germline CDR1 reads LGHDT; CDR2 reads YNNKEL (reference sequence). The CDR3 spans 19 residues. Trimming cost V 4 bases and J 0 bases; bases outside gene matches: 15. This chain's CDR3 is CASSRRGHSGTRSTDTQYF. The CDR3 DNA sequence: TGTGCCAGCAGCCGTCGAGGTCACTCCGGGACTAGGAGCACAGATACGCAGTATTTT.

A note on this clone: The same CDR3 can be traced to other DNA sequences in this sample. The rearrangement links TRBV5-1 to TRBJ2-3, with TRBD2 identical over 14 bases. In germline, CDR1 is SGHRS, CDR2 YFSETQ. With V trimmed by 4 bases and J by 1 base, 2 bases remained unmatched. CDR3 size: 16 residues. CDR3 DNA sequence: TGCGCCAGCAGCCCGGGACTAGCGGGAGGCACAGATACGCAGTATTTT. As protein: CASSPGLAGGTDTQYF.

The chain is built from TRBV12-2 and TRBJ1-1; the D call of TRBD1 is as the table states it, not checked on the DNA. TRBV12-2 is described as a pseudogene. The CDR3 sequence is 16 residues long. This CDR3 is CASRLVLQGLNTEAFF. The CDR3 region has the DNA TGTGCAAGTCGCTTAGTTCTACAGGGATTGAACACTGAAGCTTTCTTT.

The chain recombines TRBV13 with TRBJ2-3; 8 bases match TRBD2. The trim removed 0 bases at V and 5 bases at J, leaving 4 bases unmatched. Germline assignment: CDR1 PRHDT and CDR2 FYEKMQ (reference sequence). The CDR3 has 15 residues. CDR3 in DNA: TGTGCCAGCAGCTTAGGAGCGGGAGTGGGAGATACGCAGTATTTT. This gives the protein CASSLGAGVGDTQYF.

The chain joins TRBV18 to TRBJ2-3; possible D gene TRBD2, 5 bases. Germline V gene data show CDR1 as KGHSH and CDR2 as LQKENI. V dropped 6 bases and J dropped 3 bases, with 13 bases sitting between them. This CDR3 spans 14 amino acids. CDR3 nucleotides: TGTGCCAGCTCCCCCCTGACTACAACAGATACGCAGTATTTT. Amino acid sequence: CASSPLTTTDTQYF.

This rearrangement joins TRBV27 to TRBJ2-1; D ambiguous. This CDR3 spans 13 amino acids. V lost 10 bases to trimming and J lost 1 base, with 11 bases between them. CDR1 and CDR2 from the germline V gene are MNHEY and SMNVEV (reference sequence). In nucleotides, the CDR3 is TGTGCCACCGGATTGGGGTCCTACAATGAGCAGTTCTTC. It translates to CATGLGSYNEQFF.

The V gene is TRBV12-5, the J gene TRBJ1-1, with D perhaps matching TRBD1 (5 bases). Germline CDR1 LGHNT, CDR2 FRNRAP. V gave up 2 bases and J gave up 3 bases, with 13 bases separating them. The CDR3 length is 15 residues. This CDR3 reads CASGLPAGSHTEAFF. CDR3 DNA sequence: TGTGCTAGTGGTTTGCCCGCAGGGAGTCACACTGAAGCTTTCTTT.

The chain carries TRBV2 and TRBJ1-2; D is undetermined. CDR1 and CDR2 (germline): SNHLY, FYNNEI. The V end lost 6 bases, the J end lost 6 bases, and 20 bases lay between the germline ends. The CDR3 contains 15 residues. The CDR3 nucleotides read TGTGCCAGCAGAAGAGGCAACGGTGGACTTCATGGCTACACCTTC. Its translation is CASRRGNGGLHGYTF. The variable domain in full, completed from reference TRBV2 and TRBJ1-2, reads EPEVTQTPSHQVTQMGQEVILRCVPISNHLYFYWYRQILGQKVEFLVSFYNNEISEKSEIFDDQFSVERPDGSNFTLKIRSTKLEDSAMYFCASRRGNGGLHGYTFGSGTRLTVV.

The chain uses TRBV7-8 and TRBJ1-5; 10 nucleotides line up with TRBD1. V gave up 8 bases and J gave up 3 bases; unmatched junction bases: 7. Germline V gene lookup returns CDR1 SGHVS and CDR2 FQNEAQ. The CDR3 loop spans 15 amino acids. The CDR3 spells CASGDRGRLNQPQHF. CDR3 coding DNA: TGTGCCAGCGGCGACAGGGGGCGGCTCAATCAGCCCCAGCATTTT.

This clone was picked up a small number of times. The chain carries TRBV27 and TRBJ2-7; 9 nucleotides match TRBD2. The CDR3 is made up of 16 amino acids. Trimming at V came to 3 bases and at J to 0 bases, leaving 6 bases not matched to a gene. CDR1 is MNHEY, CDR2 SMNVEV, per germline (reference sequence). The CDR3 loop is CASSFFSGSSSYEQYF. DNA of the CDR3: TGTGCCAGCAGTTTCTTTAGCGGGAGCAGCTCCTACGAGCAGTACTTC.

In this sample, this clone turned up a few times. The chain has TRBV6-5 and TRBJ2-7, with 12 bases identical to TRBD2. The CDR3 loop spans 13 amino acids. Germline V gene lookup returns CDR1 MNHEY and CDR2 SVGAGI. V lost 7 bases and J lost 6; bases outside the gene matches: 4. In nucleotides, the CDR3 is TGTGCCAGCACCGAGGGACTAGCGGGCGAGCAGTACTTC. Protein sequence: CASTEGLAGEQYF.

V and J are TRBV18 and TRBJ2-3, with unresolved D. The CDR3 is 14 amino acids. Trimming took off 6 bases at V and 0 bases at J, with 10 bases between the two ends. The germline V gene encodes CDR1 KGHSH and CDR2 LQKENI. Here the CDR3 DNA reads TGTGCCAGCTCGCGGTTGGAGAGCACAGATACGCAGTATTTT. Translated: CASSRLESTDTQYF.

The chain employs TRBV15 and TRBJ1-6; D remains ambiguous. The V gene lost 3 bases and the J gene lost 0 bases, with 18 bases spanning the gap. This CDR3 spans 19 amino acids. CDR1 is LNHNV, CDR2 YYDKDF, per germline (reference sequence). The CDR3 region is CATSSQPSTTSSYNSPLHF. The CDR3 DNA reads as TGTGCCACCAGCAGCCAACCCAGTACTACGAGCTCCTATAATTCACCCCTCCACTTT.

This chain joins TRBV6-6 and TRBJ2-1; 11 nucleotides align to TRBD2. This CDR3 comprises 15 residues. J gave up 6 bases and V 7 bases, and 8 bases lay outside the gene matches. Per germline, CDR1 MNHNY and CDR2 SVGAGI (reference sequence). For the CDR3, the DNA is TGTGCCAGCATTCCTTGGGGACTAGCGGTCAATGAGCAGTTCTTC. Protein sequence: CASIPWGLAVNEQFF.

CDR3 protein: CASSYIRGPGNTIYF. CDR3 nucleotide sequence: TGTGCCAGCAGTTACATCAGGGGGCCTGGAAACACCATATATTTT. This chain links TRBV6-6 with TRBJ1-3; TRBD1 matches 8 bases. Germline CDR1 reads MNHNY; CDR2 reads SVGAGI (reference sequence). V dropped 2 bases and J dropped 2; count of bases not matched to a gene: 2. The CDR3 length is 15 residues.

This chain connects TRBV4-1 to TRBJ1-2; D unresolved. Germline V lookup: CDR1 MGHRA, CDR2 YSYEKL. This CDR3 comprises 14 residues. V was clipped by 1 base and J by 6 bases, with 12 bases between them. The CDR3 DNA is TGCGCCAGCAGCCAAGTCCGTGACAAGGATGGCTACACCTTC. The encoded protein is CASSQVRDKDGYTF.

This clone was counted once. The V gene is TRBV6-6, the J gene TRBJ1-2; 7 nucleotides align to TRBD1. Germline CDR1 and CDR2: MNHNY and SVGAGI (reference sequence). V lost 6 bases and J lost 2; bases outside the gene matches: 6. The CDR3 is 14 residues long. DNA for the CDR3: TGTGCCAGCAGCTCCCAGACAGGGAACTATGGCTACACCTTC. This translates into CASSSQTGNYGYTF.

The chain joins TRBV13 to TRBJ2-7, with a weak D call TRBD2 (6 bases). Per the germline V gene, CDR1 is PRHDT and CDR2 is FYEKMQ (reference sequence). The CDR3 has 13 residues. V was pared by 5 bases and J by 4 bases, with 12 bases between. The CDR3 sequence: CASSPGVAYEQYF. As DNA, the CDR3 is TGTGCCAGCAGCCCGGGGGTAGCGTACGAGCAGTACTTC.

The chain carries TRBV2 and TRBJ1-2; D perhaps matches TRBD1 (5 bases). CDR3 length: 14 amino acids. In germline, CDR1 is SNHLY, CDR2 FYNNEI. Trimming stripped 6 bases from V and 0 bases from J, with 11 bases between. CDR3 protein: CASRVGATNYGYTF. In DNA form, the CDR3 reads TGTGCCAGCAGGGTTGGGGCTACTAACTATGGCTACACCTTC.

This chain connects TRBV12-3 or TRBV12-4 to TRBJ1-6; D unclear. V lost 5 bases to trimming and J lost 7 bases, with 9 bases between them. The CDR3 runs to 13 residues. The CDR3 reads CASSQMENSPLHF. The CDR3 DNA is TGTGCCAGCAGTCAGATGGAGAATTCACCCCTCCACTTT.

This chain connects TRBV29-1 to TRBJ2-4; TRBD1 aligns across 9 bases. The CDR3 extends over 13 amino acids. Germline V lookup: CDR1 SQVTM, CDR2 ANQGSEA. After removal of 7 bases from V and 1 base from J, the junction contained 2 bases not matched to a gene. CDR3 sequence: CSAGQGAKNIQYF. The CDR3 DNA reads as TGCAGCGCCGGACAGGGGGCCAAAAACATTCAGTACTTC.

The chain uses TRBV6-6 and TRBJ2-1; D is undetermined. The CDR3 runs 14 residues. Germline lookup yields CDR1 MNHNY and CDR2 SVGAGI (reference sequence). Between the trimmed V and J ends, which lost 2 bases and 1 base, there was a span of 6 bases. The CDR3 protein is CASSYLNSYNEQFF. The CDR3 DNA is TGTGCCAGCAGTTACCTCAATTCCTACAATGAGCAGTTCTTC.

The chain joins TRBV10-3 to TRBJ1-1; D may be TRBD1 (5 bases). This CDR3 has 14 amino acids. Trimming took off 5 bases at V and 0 bases at J, with 10 bases between the two ends. Per the germline V gene, CDR1 is ENHRY and CDR2 is SYGVKD. CDR3 DNA sequence: TGTGCCATCAGTCCGACAGACATGAACACTGAAGCTTTCTTT. Translation: CAISPTDMNTEAFF.

A word on this clone: The same CDR3 is also encoded by other DNA sequences in this sample. The chain couples TRBV2 to TRBJ1-2, with 7 nucleotides matching TRBD1. Trimming removed 4 bases from V and 6 bases from J; junction bases left unmatched: 2. Germline loops: CDR1 SNHLY, CDR2 FYNNEI. The CDR3 runs to 12 residues. For the CDR3, the DNA is TGTGCCAGCAGTGCCACAGGGGATGGCTACACCTTC. Amino acids: CASSATGDGYTF.

This chain uses TRBV5-5 with TRBJ2-1; 7 bases line up with TRBD2. Germline CDR1 is SGHKS and CDR2 is YYEKEE (reference sequence). Unmatched junction bases numbered 7, after V lost 0 bases and J lost 1 base. The CDR3 spans 17 residues. CDR3 amino acids: CASSLGEGIRSYNEQFF. CDR3 bases: TGTGCCAGCAGCTTGGGGGAGGGGATAAGGTCCTACAATGAGCAGTTCTTC. The variable domain in full, completed from reference TRBV5-5 and TRBJ2-1, reads DAGVTQSPTHLIKTRGQQVTLRCSPISGHKSVSWYQQVLGQGPQFIFQYYEKEERGRGNFPDRFSARQFPNYSSELNVNALLLGDSALYLCASSLGEGIRSYNEQFFGPGTRLTVL.